The clone carrying this TCR beta chain was detected a few times. The authors' processing: Quantification of nucleated cells was approximated via reference gene primer amplification. Profiling relied on immunoSEQ multiplex PCR, and the TCRdb table lists in-frame clones only, not all of them. V and J calls and clone size follow that table, whereas D and trimming were derived from the DNA. The table includes about 42,000 clones, 76% detected once. Trimming at V came to 5 bases and at J to 5 bases, leaving 15 bases not matched to a gene. The germline CDR1 and CDR2 sequences are SGHTA and FQGTGA. CDR3 size: 17 residues. The sample comes from a study of blood T cell repertoires in COVID-19. As for the study in general: Researchers got acute and convalescent COVID-19 samples from the United States, Italy and Spain. In each case, the material was cDNA or gDNA derived from T cells, B-cell-depleted T cells, or PBMCs.

The chain has TRBV7-3 and TRBJ2-3; 8 bases are a match to TRBD2. Sequencing input: peripheral blood. The TCR comes from a man aged 70 or older with active or convalescent COVID-19. CDR3 sequence (DNA): TGTGCCAGCAGCATAAGCGGGGGTGCGATGTCGGGAGATACGCAGTATTTT. Its protein is CASSISGGAMSGDTQYF.